This is a list of T cell receptor beta chains from one sample in a study of CD8 T cells in Susac syndrome. MiXCR, applied by TCRdb to the immunoSEQ multiplex PCR reads, yields one record per CDR3 protein. The table lists under 200,000 distinct CDR3 sequences, 94% of them singletons. The sample comprised CD4+ T cells from PBMCs. These receptors all come from a human donor with Susac syndrome. Each CDR3 is given with its conserved first and last residue.

TRBV18	TRBJ2-5	CASSPSAQETQYF
TRBV4-2	TRBJ1-1	CASSQGQGARDTEAFF
TRBV9	TRBJ1-2	CASSPSTGDYGYTF
TRBV5-1	TRBJ1-1	CASSLGQVAEAFF
TRBV20-1	TRBJ2-7	CSARVHRPGGYEQYF
TRBV20-1	TRBJ1-6	CSATLGSNSPLHF
TRBV7-9	TRBJ2-1	CATRREGANYNEQFF
TRBV3-1	TRBJ2-7	CASSPAGTYEQYF
TRBV12-3/TRBV12-4	TRBJ2-3	CASSYGQPRDTQYF
TRBV20-1	TRBJ1-5	CSARQGLNQPQHF
TRBV20-1	TRBJ2-2	CSAQVVLAGTGAGELFF
TRBV20-1	TRBJ2-3	CSAVGASGSTDTQYF
TRBV12-3/TRBV12-4	TRBJ1-3	CASIWAGGSGNTIYF
TRBV20-1	TRBJ2-2	CSARERRQNTGELFF
TRBV5-1	TRBJ1-1	CASSLLGQGKTEAFF
TRBV10-3	TRBJ2-3	CAISTNIPAMGDTQYF
TRBV20-1	TRBJ1-4	CSASLSMGEKLFF
TRBV2	TRBJ1-6	CATRPGRNPNSPLHF
TRBV9	TRBJ2-1	CASSVYYEHNEQFF
TRBV29-1	TRBJ1-1	CSVKREDTEAFF
TRBV3-1	TRBJ2-3	CASSQGPDRTDTQYF
TRBV5-1	TRBJ1-1	CASSLVTAGTEAFF
TRBV27	TRBJ2-7	CASRNHRTAGFYEQYF
TRBV2	TRBJ1-2	CASSRAAYGYTF
TRBV9	TRBJ2-7	CASSVEGRANEQYF
TRBV5-1	TRBJ2-5	CASSQPGETQYF
TRBV7-9	TRBJ2-5	CASSGGIADLGETQYF
TRBV7-2	TRBJ2-7	CASSSRPKTGTYEQYF
TRBV12-3/TRBV12-4	TRBJ2-1	CASSLPKGTLVGNEQFF
TRBV12-3/TRBV12-4	TRBJ2-3	CASTNILGTQYF
TRBV7-8	TRBJ1-2	CASGLQGNYGYTF
TRBV15	TRBJ1-5	CATSFPGTYSNQPQHF
TRBV9	TRBJ1-2	CASSLRGDPYGYTF
TRBV12-3/TRBV12-4	TRBJ1-2	CASSRSGPNYGYTF
TRBV3-1	TRBJ2-5	CASSQDMGRAPQTQYF
TRBV6-2/TRBV6-3	TRBJ1-6	CASSPRGGQDNSPLHF
TRBV3-1	TRBJ1-5	CASSQGTGGNQPQHF
TRBV19	TRBJ2-3	CASKLGRGSTDTQYF
TRBV2	TRBJ1-5	CASSEQPGDQPQHF
TRBV20-1	TRBJ2-3	CSGGTSGARTDTQYF
TRBV20-1	TRBJ1-4	CSARDYGEKLFF